These 32 T cell receptor beta chains originate from one sample sequenced in a study of blood T cell repertoires in COVID-19. This table comes from immunoSEQ multiplex PCR, and its TCRdb copy is limited to in-frame clones, with some not included. The table includes over 120,000 clones, around 83% detected once. Sequenced: peripheral blood. All receptors come from a human donor with acute or convalescent COVID-19. The donor label of this sample is uncertain.

This chain joins TRBV6-5 and TRBJ1-5, with 9 bases that match TRBD1. V trimming: 6 bases; J trimming: 4 bases; junction bases outside the gene matches: 7. This CDR3 has 15 amino acids. CDR1 MNHEY and CDR2 SVGAGI come from the germline V gene. The chain's CDR3 is CASSLDRGVNQPQHF. In DNA, the CDR3 is TGTGCCAGCAGCCTCGACAGGGGGGTGAATCAGCCCCAGCATTTT.

The genes are TRBV19 and TRBJ2-3; 15 nucleotides match TRBD2. V dropped 3 bases and J dropped 3; count of bases not matched to a gene: 10. Per germline, CDR1 LNHDA and CDR2 SQIVND (reference sequence). The CDR3 runs to 19 residues. In nucleotides, the CDR3 is TGTGCCAGTAGTATGGATGGGACTAGCGGGAGGACTGCGACAGATACGCAGTATTTT. Residues: CASSMDGTSGRTATDTQYF. The entire variable domain, with the rest obtained from reference TRBV19 and TRBJ2-3, is as follows: DGGITQSPKYLFRKEGQNVTLSCEQNLNHDAMYWYRQDPGQGLRLIYYSQIVNDFQKGDIAEGYSVSREKKESFPLTVTSAQKNPTAFYLCASSMDGTSGRTATDTQYFGPGTRLTVL.

The J gene is TRBJ2-7, the V gene TRBV6-5, with D maybe TRBD2 (6 bases). The CDR3 is made up of 14 amino acids. Per the germline V gene, CDR1 is MNHEY and CDR2 is SVGAGI. V was trimmed by 8 bases and J by 2 bases, leaving 16 bases between them. CDR3: CASLSGSRPYEQYV. DNA for the CDR3: TGTGCCAGCCTGTCCGGGAGTCGACCCTACGAGCAGTACGTC.

The gene calls are TRBV19 and TRBJ2-2, with D tentatively TRBD1 (6 bases). V was clipped by 4 bases and J by 4 bases, with 19 bases between them. Germline CDR1 LNHDA, CDR2 SQIVND (reference sequence). The CDR3 is 17 residues long. The CDR3 bases are TGTGCCAGTAGTAGAAAACAGGGCGCGATGGCCACCGGGGAGCTGTTTTTT. Its protein is CASSRKQGAMATGELFF.

To note about this clone: The same CDR3 also results from other DNA sequences found in this sample. The rearrangement links TRBV19 to TRBJ1-1; D possibly corresponds to TRBD1 (5 bases). V lost 5 bases to trimming and J lost 2 bases, with 12 bases between them. This CDR3 has 14 residues. Per the germline V gene, CDR1 is LNHDA and CDR2 is SQIVND (reference sequence). The CDR3 region is CASSPTGINTEAFF. CDR3 coding DNA: TGTGCCAGTAGTCCTACAGGTATTAACACTGAAGCTTTCTTT.

The rearrangement links TRBV20-1 to TRBJ2-1; TRBD2 matches 11 bases. Germline V gives CDR1 DFQATT, CDR2 SNEGSKA (reference sequence). The CDR3 totals 15 residues. V lost 3 bases, J lost 2 bases, and 3 bases stayed unmatched. The DNA for the CDR3 is TGCAGTGCTAGTAGCGGGGGGGCCGCCTACAATGAGCAGTTCTTC. Protein sequence: CSASSGGAAYNEQFF.

This chain joins TRBV5-4 and TRBJ2-7; tentative D call: TRBD1 (6 bases). Germline lookup yields CDR1 SGHNT and CDR2 YYREEE (reference sequence). V was pared by 2 bases and J by 5 bases, with 11 bases between. This CDR3 comprises 13 residues. The CDR3 sequence is CASSLTGMNEQYF. The CDR3 nucleotides read TGTGCCAGCAGCTTAACAGGGATGAACGAGCAGTACTTC. The full variable domain, completed using reference TRBV5-4 and TRBJ2-7, is ETGVTQSPTHLIKTRGQQVTLRCSSQSGHNTVSWYQQALGQGPQFIFQYYREEENGRGNFPPRFSGLQFPNYSSELNVNALELDDSALYLCASSLTGMNEQYFGPGTRLTVT.

DNA of the CDR3: TGTGCCAGCAGCGTATTTCTGGGACACAGAGACCTCTATGGCTACACCTTC. This codes for CASSVFLGHRDLYGYTF. This chain connects TRBV9 to TRBJ1-2, with a weak D call TRBD1 (6 bases). From germline, CDR1 is SGDLS and CDR2 YYNGEE. Trimming removed 1 base from V and 4 bases from J, with 20 bases in between. The CDR3 length is 17 residues.

The sample holds one count of this clone. The CDR3: CASSFGRERYGYTF. The CDR3 bases are TGTGCCAGCAGTTTTGGAAGGGAGAGGTATGGCTACACCTTC. This chain uses TRBV28 with TRBJ1-2; the D is unclear. The V gene lost 3 bases and the J gene lost 5 bases, with 13 bases spanning the gap. This CDR3 has 14 residues. Per germline, CDR1 MDHEN and CDR2 SYDVKM.

The V gene is TRBV9, the J gene TRBJ2-3; 13 nucleotides align to TRBD2. The CDR3 contains 16 residues. Trimming removed 3 bases from V and 5 bases from J; junction bases left unmatched: 6. Germline CDR1 and CDR2: SGDLS and YYNGEE. CDR3 DNA sequence: TGTGCCAGCAGCGCCGTACTAGCGGGGGGGCTAGATACGCAGTATTTT. Amino acid sequence: CASSAVLAGGLDTQYF.

Worth noting for this clone: The same CDR3 can be traced to other DNA sequences in this sample. The rearrangement joins TRBV5-1 to TRBJ2-5, with TRBD1 matching over 9 bases. From germline, CDR1 is SGHRS and CDR2 YFSETQ. The CDR3 is 14 residues long. V shed 4 bases, J shed 5 bases, and the junction held 6 bases outside the gene matches. CDR3 sequence: CASSPGTGRETQYF. CDR3 DNA: TGCGCCAGCAGCCCCGGGACAGGGCGCGAGACCCAGTACTTC.

V and J are TRBV12-3 or TRBV12-4 and TRBJ1-1, with TRBD1 identical over 9 bases. There are 12 residues in the CDR3. J gave up 6 bases and V 6 bases, and 2 bases lay outside the gene matches. CDR3 DNA: TGTGCCAGCAGGACAGGGGGTCCTGAAGCTTTCTTT. It specifies CASRTGGPEAFF.

The chain employs TRBV6-5 and TRBJ1-1, with D possibly matching TRBD1 (5 bases). The CDR3 spans 15 residues. Trimming took 2 bases from V and 0 from J, leaving 10 bases between them. The germline gives CDR1 MNHEY, CDR2 SVGAGI. CDR3 in amino acids: CASSYEGGVNTEAFF. The CDR3 DNA follows: TGTGCCAGCAGTTACGAGGGAGGGGTGAACACTGAAGCTTTCTTT.

The V gene is TRBV5-8, the J gene TRBJ1-1, with D uncertain. Per the germline V gene, CDR1 is SGHTS and CDR2 is YDEGEE. Trimming shortened V by 0 bases and J by 1 base, and 7 bases separated the two germline ends. The CDR3 totals 14 residues. The CDR3 nucleotides are TGTGCCAGCAGCTTGGCCTCGTGGAACACTGAAGCTTTCTTT. Amino acid sequence: CASSLASWNTEAFF.

This chain connects TRBV19 to TRBJ2-6; 10 bases are a match to TRBD1. The CDR3 spans 16 residues. CDR1 is LNHDA, CDR2 SQIVND, per germline (reference sequence). V dropped 6 bases and J dropped 2; count of bases not matched to a gene: 4. The CDR3 region is CASSETGGAGANVLTF. CDR3 bases: TGTGCCAGTAGCGAGACAGGGGGCGCTGGGGCCAACGTCCTGACTTTC.

The rearrangement joins TRBV24-1 to TRBJ1-1; no clear D. There are 15 residues in the CDR3. With 5 bases removed from V and 4 bases from J, the gap between germline ends came to 16 bases. CDR1 is KGHDR, CDR2 SFDVKD, per germline. CDR3 DNA sequence: TGTGCCACCAGTGCCGTTGGGCCCGGCCGCACTGAAGCTTTCTTT. Translation: CATSAVGPGRTEAFF.

The rearrangement joins TRBV11-2 to TRBJ2-2, with a weak D call TRBD1 (6 bases). Germline assignment: CDR1 SGHAT and CDR2 FQNNGV. The CDR3 is 17 residues long. Between the trimmed V and J ends, which lost 7 bases and 4 bases, there was a span of 22 bases. The CDR3: CASTSLKPGQLTGELFF. In DNA form, the CDR3 reads TGTGCCAGCACCTCCCTCAAGCCAGGACAGCTCACCGGGGAGCTGTTTTTT.

This chain connects TRBV19 to TRBJ2-3; D is perhaps TRBD2 (6 bases). CDR1 and CDR2 from the germline V gene are LNHDA and SQIVND (reference sequence). V gave up 3 bases and J gave up 0 bases, with 13 bases separating them. CDR3 length: 16 amino acids. The CDR3 reads CASSIFGEVSTDTQYF. The CDR3 region has the DNA TGTGCCAGTAGTATCTTTGGGGAGGTGAGCACAGATACGCAGTATTTT.

V gene TRBV5-1 combines with J gene TRBJ1-5, with TRBD1 matching over 9 bases. Germline V lookup: CDR1 SGHRS, CDR2 YFSETQ. The CDR3 has 14 amino acids. V shed 3 bases and J 9 bases; nucleotides not matched to a gene: 7. CDR3 protein: CASSSGTGSGPQHF. As DNA, the CDR3 is TGCGCCAGCAGCTCGGGGACAGGGTCAGGGCCCCAGCATTTT.

This chain links TRBV2 with TRBJ2-5; 8 bases match TRBD1. Looked up from germline, CDR1 is SNHLY and CDR2 is FYNNEI. The J segment lost 5 bases and the V segment lost 6 bases, leaving 11 bases of the junction unmatched. The length of the CDR3 is 15 residues. The CDR3 DNA sequence: TGTGCCAGCAGGGCAAAGACAGGGGTGGGGGAGACCCAGTACTTC. It codes for CASRAKTGVGETQYF.

Concerning this clone itself: Its ends do not fully match the called genes, so a read error is possible. The V call is TRBV7-7, the J call TRBJ2-3; perhaps TRBD1 as D (6 bases). The V gene's germline CDR1 is SSHAT and CDR2 FNYEAQ (reference sequence). The CDR3 totals 13 residues. In DNA form, the CDR3 reads TGTGCTAGCAGCTTAACAGGGACAGATACGCAGTATTTT. Translation gives CASSLTGTDTQYF.

The rearrangement links TRBV7-2 to TRBJ1-2; D might be TRBD1 (5 bases). Germline V gives CDR1 SGHTA, CDR2 FQGNSA. The CDR3 has 12 amino acids. Trimming took off 5 bases at V and 4 bases at J, with 8 bases between the two ends. The CDR3 loop is CASSRGTYGYTF. The CDR3, as DNA: TGTGCCAGCAGCAGGGGTACCTATGGCTACACCTTC. The full variable domain, completed using reference TRBV7-2 and TRBJ1-2, is GAGVSQSPSNKVTEKGKDVELRCDPISGHTALYWYRQSLGQGLEFLIYFQGNSAPDKSGLPSDRFSAERTGGSVSTLTIQRTQQEDSAVYLCASSRGTYGYTFGSGTRLTVV.

The chain joins TRBV4-3 to TRBJ1-6, with 9 bases lining up with TRBD1. V dropped 2 bases and J dropped 0; count of bases not matched to a gene: 11. Germline V CDR1 and CDR2: LGHNA, YSLEER. This CDR3 region has 20 residues. The CDR3 DNA sequence: TGCGCCAGCAGCCAAACAGCCGGGACAGGGAGTAGCTCCTATAATTCACCCCTCCACTTT. Amino acids: CASSQTAGTGSSSYNSPLHF.

This chain connects TRBV27 to TRBJ2-7; possibly TRBD1 for D (5 bases). V was pared by 3 bases and J by 1 base, with 7 bases between. This CDR3 region has 13 residues. Germline CDR1 reads MNHEY; CDR2 reads SMNVEV (reference sequence). The CDR3 DNA reads TGTGCCAGCAGTTTGACAGTTTCCTACGAGCAGTACTTC. Encoded protein: CASSLTVSYEQYF.

The V call is TRBV5-8, the J call TRBJ1-2; D is ambiguous. The V end was cut by 0 bases, the J end by 2 bases, with 8 bases between. This CDR3 has 14 residues. Germline CDR1 and CDR2: SGHTS and YDEGEE. In nucleotides, the CDR3 is TGTGCCAGCAGCTTGGACGGCAGGAACTATGGCTACACCTTC. Encoded protein: CASSLDGRNYGYTF.

This clone was observed a handful of times. The chain combines TRBV18 with TRBJ1-3, with a possible D match to TRBD1 (6 bases). The germline V gene has CDR1 KGHSH and CDR2 LQKENI. The CDR3 extends over 20 amino acids. Trimming stripped 4 bases from V and 0 bases from J, with 25 bases between. CDR3 region: CASSRTGTPILENSGNTIYF. CDR3 nucleotide sequence: TGTGCCAGCTCACGGACCGGGACACCGATACTAGAAAACTCTGGAAACACCATATATTTT.

The rearrangement links TRBV12-3 or TRBV12-4 to TRBJ1-1; tentative D call: TRBD1 (5 bases). V gave up 5 bases and J gave up 6 bases, with 10 bases separating them. The CDR3 consists of 12 residues. CDR3 coding DNA: TGTGCCAGCAGTCTGGGGGGATCTGAAGCTTTCTTT. Amino acids: CASSLGGSEAFF.

This clone was detected only once. This sequence joins TRBV11-1 and TRBJ2-7; TRBD2 matches 9 bases. The length of the CDR3 is 15 residues. J lost 1 base, V lost 1 base, and 2 bases had no gene match. CDR1 is SGHAT, CDR2 FQDESV, per germline (reference sequence). The CDR3 protein is CASSLEAGGSYEQYF. In DNA form, the CDR3 reads TGTGCCAGCAGCTTAGAAGCGGGGGGTTCCTACGAGCAGTACTTC. Complete variable domain (other parts from reference TRBV11-1 and TRBJ2-7): EAEVAQSPRYKITEKSQAVAFWCDPISGHATLYWYRQILGQGPELLVQFQDESVVDDSQLPKDRFSAERLKGVDSTLKIQPAELGDSAMYLCASSLEAGGSYEQYFGPGTRLTVT.

The chain joins TRBV5-8 to TRBJ2-7; no definite D call. The germline gives CDR1 SGHTS, CDR2 YDEGEE. The CDR3 extends over 12 amino acids. CDR3 nucleotides: TGTGCCAGCAGCTTTAGTCGAGTCGAGCTGTACGTC. Translated: CASSFSRVELYV.

This chain uses TRBV7-9 with TRBJ2-3; D gene ambiguous. The CDR3 has 16 amino acids. The V gene's germline CDR1 is SEHNR and CDR2 FQNEAQ (reference sequence). V lost 5 bases and J lost 4, with 19 bases in between. Here the CDR3 reads CASSILLSRNPDTQYF. CDR3 coding DNA: TGTGCCAGCAGCATCCTGCTTAGTCGAAACCCAGATACGCAGTATTTT.

The genes are TRBV7-2 and TRBJ1-6, with D perhaps TRBD1 (6 bases). Germline CDR1 SGHTA, CDR2 FQGNSA. The ends were cut back, 1 base at V and 6 bases at J, with 10 bases in the middle. The CDR3 length is 15 residues. Here the CDR3 DNA reads TGTGCCAGCAGCTTAGGAGGGGGGGGTAATTCACCCCTCCACTTT. Amino acid sequence: CASSLGGGGNSPLHF.

This clone has only one observation. The rearrangement joins TRBV4-3 to TRBJ2-4; D is perhaps TRBD1 (7 bases). The CDR3 contains 17 residues. The V end was cut by 0 bases, the J end by 1 base, with 13 bases between. From germline, CDR1 is LGHNA and CDR2 YSLEER. CDR3 coding DNA: TGCGCCAGCAGCCAAGATCATGCAGGGGGGGCCAAAAACATTCAGTACTTC. Its translation is CASSQDHAGGAKNIQYF.